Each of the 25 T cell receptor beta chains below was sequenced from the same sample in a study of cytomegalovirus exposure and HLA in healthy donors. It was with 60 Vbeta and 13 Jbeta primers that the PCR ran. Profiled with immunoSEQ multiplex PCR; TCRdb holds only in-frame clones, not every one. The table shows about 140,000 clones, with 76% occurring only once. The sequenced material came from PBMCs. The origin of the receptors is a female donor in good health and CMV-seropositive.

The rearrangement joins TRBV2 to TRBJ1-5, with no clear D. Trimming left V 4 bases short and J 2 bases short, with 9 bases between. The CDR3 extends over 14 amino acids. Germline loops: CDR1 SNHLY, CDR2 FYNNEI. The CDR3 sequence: CASSAVSGNQPQHF. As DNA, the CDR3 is TGTGCCAGCAGTGCGGTCTCTGGCAATCAGCCCCAGCATTTT.

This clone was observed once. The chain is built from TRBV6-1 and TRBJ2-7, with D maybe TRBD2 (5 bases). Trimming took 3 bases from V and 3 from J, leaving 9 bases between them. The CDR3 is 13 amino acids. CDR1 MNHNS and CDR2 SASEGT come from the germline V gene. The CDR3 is CASSDPGYYEQYF. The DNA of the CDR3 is TGTGCCAGCAGTGACCCGGGATACTACGAGCAGTACTTC.

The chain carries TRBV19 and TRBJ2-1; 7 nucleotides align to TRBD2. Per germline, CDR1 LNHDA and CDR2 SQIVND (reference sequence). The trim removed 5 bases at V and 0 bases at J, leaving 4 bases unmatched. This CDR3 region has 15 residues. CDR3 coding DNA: TGTGCCAGTAGTTTACGGGACTACTCCTACAATGAGCAGTTCTTC. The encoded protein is CASSLRDYSYNEQFF.

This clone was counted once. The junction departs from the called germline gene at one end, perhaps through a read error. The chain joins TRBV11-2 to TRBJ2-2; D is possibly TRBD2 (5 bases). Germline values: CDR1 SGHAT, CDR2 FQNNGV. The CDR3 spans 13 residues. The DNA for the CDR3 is TGTGCCAGCAGCTTGGGTAACACCGGGGAGCTGCTTTTT. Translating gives CASSLGNTGELLF.

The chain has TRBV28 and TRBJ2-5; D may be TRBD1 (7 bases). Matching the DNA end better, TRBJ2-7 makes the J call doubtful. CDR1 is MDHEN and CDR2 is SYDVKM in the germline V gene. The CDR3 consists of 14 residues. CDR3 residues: CASSLGGGPYEQYF. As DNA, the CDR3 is TGTGCCAGCAGTTTAGGAGGGGGCCCCTACGAGCAGTACTTC.

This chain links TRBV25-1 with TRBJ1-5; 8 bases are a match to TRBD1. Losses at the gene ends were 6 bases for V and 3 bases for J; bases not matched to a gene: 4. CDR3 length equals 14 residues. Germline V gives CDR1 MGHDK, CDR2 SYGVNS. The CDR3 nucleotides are TGTGCCAGCAGGCAGACAGGGGTCAATCAGCCCCAGCATTTT. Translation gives CASRQTGVNQPQHF. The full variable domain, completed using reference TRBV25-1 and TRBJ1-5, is EADIYQTPRYLVIGTGKKITLECSQTMGHDKMYWYQQDPGMELHLIHYSYGVNSTEKGDLSSESTVSRIRTEHFPLTLESARPSHTSQYLCASRQTGVNQPQHFGDGTRLSIL.

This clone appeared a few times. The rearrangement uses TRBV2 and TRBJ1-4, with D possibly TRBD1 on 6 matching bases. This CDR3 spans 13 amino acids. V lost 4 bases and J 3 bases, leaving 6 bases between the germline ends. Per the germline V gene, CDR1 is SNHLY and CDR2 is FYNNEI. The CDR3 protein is CASSGGPNEKLFF. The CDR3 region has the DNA TGTGCCAGCAGTGGGGGGCCTAATGAAAAACTGTTTTTT.

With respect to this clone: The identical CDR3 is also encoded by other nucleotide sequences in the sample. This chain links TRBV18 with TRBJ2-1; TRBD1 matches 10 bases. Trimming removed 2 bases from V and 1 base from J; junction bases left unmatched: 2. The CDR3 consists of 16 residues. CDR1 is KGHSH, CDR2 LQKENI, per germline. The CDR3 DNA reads TGTGCCAGCTCACCAAGGGACAGGGGATCCTACAATGAGCAGTTCTTC. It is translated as CASSPRDRGSYNEQFF.

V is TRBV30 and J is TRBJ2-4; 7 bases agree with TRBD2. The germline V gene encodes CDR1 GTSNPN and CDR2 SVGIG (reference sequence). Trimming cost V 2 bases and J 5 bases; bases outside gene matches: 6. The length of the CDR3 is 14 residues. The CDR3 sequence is CAWSRAGAENIQYF. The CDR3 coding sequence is TGTGCCTGGAGTAGGGCGGGAGCGGAAAACATTCAGTACTTC.

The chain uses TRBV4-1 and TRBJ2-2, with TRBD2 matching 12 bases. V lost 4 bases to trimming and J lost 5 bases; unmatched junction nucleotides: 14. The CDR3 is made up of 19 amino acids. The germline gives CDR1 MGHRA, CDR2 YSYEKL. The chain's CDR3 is CASSPARLAGGPFTGELFF. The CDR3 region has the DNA TGCGCCAGCAGCCCGGCACGGCTAGCGGGAGGGCCTTTTACCGGGGAGCTGTTTTTT.

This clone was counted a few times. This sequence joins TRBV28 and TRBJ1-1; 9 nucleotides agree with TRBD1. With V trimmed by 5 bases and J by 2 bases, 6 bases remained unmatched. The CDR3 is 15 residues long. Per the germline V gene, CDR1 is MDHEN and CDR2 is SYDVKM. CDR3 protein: CASSQQGAGNTEAFF. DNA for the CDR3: TGTGCCAGCAGTCAACAGGGGGCTGGAAACACTGAAGCTTTCTTT.

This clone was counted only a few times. The CDR3 coding sequence is TGTGCCAGCAGCCGGACAGCAACTAATGAAAAACTGTTTTTT. Protein product: CASSRTATNEKLFF. This chain joins TRBV6-5 and TRBJ1-4, with D maybe TRBD1 (6 bases). Deletions cut 6 bases from V and 0 bases from J, with 8 bases between. Germline V gene lookup returns CDR1 MNHEY and CDR2 SVGAGI. This CDR3 is 14 amino acids long.

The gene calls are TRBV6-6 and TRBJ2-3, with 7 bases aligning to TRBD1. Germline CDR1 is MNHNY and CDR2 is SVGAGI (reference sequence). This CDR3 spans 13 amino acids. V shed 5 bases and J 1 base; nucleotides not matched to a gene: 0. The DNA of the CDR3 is TGTGCCAGCAGTACAGGGGGCACAGATACGCAGTATTTT. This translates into CASSTGGTDTQYF.

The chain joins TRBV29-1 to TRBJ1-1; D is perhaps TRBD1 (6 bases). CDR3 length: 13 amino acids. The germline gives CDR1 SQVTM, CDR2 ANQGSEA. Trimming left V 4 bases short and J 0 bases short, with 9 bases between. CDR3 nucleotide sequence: TGCAGCGTTGCGGACAGACTGAACACTGAAGCTTTCTTT. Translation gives CSVADRLNTEAFF.

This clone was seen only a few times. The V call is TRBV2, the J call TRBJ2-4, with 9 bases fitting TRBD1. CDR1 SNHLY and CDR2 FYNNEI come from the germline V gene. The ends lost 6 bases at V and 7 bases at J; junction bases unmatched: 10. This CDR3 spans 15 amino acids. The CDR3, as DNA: TGTGCCAGCAGGGAATGGACAGGGGCGAGTAACATTCAGTACTTC. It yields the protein CASREWTGASNIQYF.

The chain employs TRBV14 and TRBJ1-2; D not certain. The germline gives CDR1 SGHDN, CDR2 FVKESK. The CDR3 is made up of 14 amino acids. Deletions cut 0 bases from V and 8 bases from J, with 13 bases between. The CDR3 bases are TGTGCCAGCAGCCAAGATCTTCGGGGATTGGGCTACACCTTC. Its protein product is CASSQDLRGLGYTF.

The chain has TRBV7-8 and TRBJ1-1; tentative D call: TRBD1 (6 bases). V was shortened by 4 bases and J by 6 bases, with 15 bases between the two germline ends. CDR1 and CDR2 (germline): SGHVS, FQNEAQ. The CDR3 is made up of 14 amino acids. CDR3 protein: CASSYSFAGAEAFF. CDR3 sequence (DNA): TGTGCCAGCAGCTACAGCTTCGCAGGGGCTGAAGCTTTCTTT.

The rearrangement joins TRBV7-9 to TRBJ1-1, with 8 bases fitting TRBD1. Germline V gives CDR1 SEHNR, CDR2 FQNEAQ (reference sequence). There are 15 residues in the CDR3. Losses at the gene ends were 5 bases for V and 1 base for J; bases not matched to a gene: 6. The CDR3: CASSPRTGTNTEAFF. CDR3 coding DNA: TGTGCCAGCAGCCCCAGGACAGGGACGAACACTGAAGCTTTCTTT.

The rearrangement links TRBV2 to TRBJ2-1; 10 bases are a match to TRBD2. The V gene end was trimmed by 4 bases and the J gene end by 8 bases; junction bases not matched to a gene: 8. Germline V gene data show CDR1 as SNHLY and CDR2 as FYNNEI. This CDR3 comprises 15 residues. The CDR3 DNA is TGTGCCAGCAGTGTGCTAGCGGGAGTAGGCCATGAGCAGTTCTTC. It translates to CASSVLAGVGHEQFF.

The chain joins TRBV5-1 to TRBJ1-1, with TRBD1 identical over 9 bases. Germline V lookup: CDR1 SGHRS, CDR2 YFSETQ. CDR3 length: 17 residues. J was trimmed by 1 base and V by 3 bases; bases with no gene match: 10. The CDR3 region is CASSSTRDRVGNTEAFF. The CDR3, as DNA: TGCGCCAGCAGCTCCACCCGGGACAGGGTAGGGAACACTGAAGCTTTCTTT.

This CDR3 reads CASSARGAAQETQYF. The CDR3 nucleotides are TGCGCCAGCAGCGCACGGGGGGCAGCTCAAGAGACCCAGTACTTC. The chain has TRBV5-1 and TRBJ2-5, with D possibly being TRBD2 (7 bases). The CDR3 spans 15 residues. Germline V CDR1 and CDR2: SGHRS, YFSETQ. V lost 4 bases to trimming and J lost 2 bases, with 15 bases between them.

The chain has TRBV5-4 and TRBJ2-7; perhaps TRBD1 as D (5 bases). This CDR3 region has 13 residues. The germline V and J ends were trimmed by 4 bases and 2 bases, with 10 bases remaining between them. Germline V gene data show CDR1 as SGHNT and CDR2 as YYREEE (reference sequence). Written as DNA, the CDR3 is TGTGCCAGCAGCAAAGGACAAGCCTACGAGCAGTACTTC. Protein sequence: CASSKGQAYEQYF.

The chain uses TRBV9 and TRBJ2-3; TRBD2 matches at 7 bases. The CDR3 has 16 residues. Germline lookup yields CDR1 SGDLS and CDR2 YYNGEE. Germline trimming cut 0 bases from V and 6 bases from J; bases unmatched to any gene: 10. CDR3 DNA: TGTGCCAGCAGCGTAGCGAACGGGAGGCCCCGGGATACGCAGTATTTT. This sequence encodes CASSVANGRPRDTQYF. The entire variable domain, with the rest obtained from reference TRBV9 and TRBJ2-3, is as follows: DSGVTQTPKHLITATGQRVTLRCSPRSGDLSVYWYQQSLDQGLQFLIQYYNGEERAKGNILERFSAQQFPDLHSELNLSSLELGDSALYFCASSVANGRPRDTQYFGPGTRLTVL.

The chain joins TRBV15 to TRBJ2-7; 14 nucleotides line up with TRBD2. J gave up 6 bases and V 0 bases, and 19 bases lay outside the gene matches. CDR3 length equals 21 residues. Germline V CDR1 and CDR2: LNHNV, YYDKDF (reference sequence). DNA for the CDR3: TGTGCCACCAGCAGAGATGACGCCGAGCGACCGGGACTAGCGGGAGTGGGCGAGCAGTACTTC. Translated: CATSRDDAERPGLAGVGEQYF.

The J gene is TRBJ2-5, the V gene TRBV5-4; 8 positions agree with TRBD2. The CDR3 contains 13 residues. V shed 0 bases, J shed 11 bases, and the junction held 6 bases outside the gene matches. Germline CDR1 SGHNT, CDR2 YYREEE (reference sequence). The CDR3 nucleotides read TGTGCCAGCAGCTTGGGACTAGCGAGGGAGCAGTACTTC. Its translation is CASSLGLAREQYF.